One and the same sample provided the 26 T cell receptor beta chains below, sequenced in a study of blood T cell repertoires in COVID-19. TCRdb keeps only in-frame clones here, not all; method: immunoSEQ multiplex PCR. The table records about 180,000 clones, more than 75% of them present only once. The sample was PBMCs or T cells enriched from blood (not recorded which). The receptors stem from a woman in her thirties who had recovered from COVID-19.

This chain connects TRBV7-6 to TRBJ2-7, with 8 bases fitting TRBD2. Germline trimming cut 3 bases from V and 0 bases from J; bases unmatched to any gene: 4. CDR1 and CDR2 (germline): SGHVS, FNYEAQ. The CDR3 is 15 residues long. CDR3 nucleotides: TGTGCCAGCAGCTTCCTAGCGGGCCCCTCCTACGAGCAGTACTTC. Protein sequence: CASSFLAGPSYEQYF.

The chain uses TRBV5-1 and TRBJ2-1; D ambiguous. CDR1 and CDR2 from the germline V gene are SGHRS and YFSETQ. V lost 4 bases and J 7 bases, leaving 6 bases between the germline ends. CDR3 length: 11 amino acids. DNA of the CDR3: TGCGCCAGCAGCAATCAGAATGAGCAGTTCTTC. Encoded protein: CASSNQNEQFF.

The V call is TRBV7-2, the J call TRBJ1-5, with TRBD1 matching over 8 bases. The V and J ends lost 0 bases and 6 bases, in that order; junction bases with no gene match: 7. Germline CDR1 is SGHTA and CDR2 is FQGNSA. The length of the CDR3 is 16 residues. CDR3 sequence (DNA): TGTGCCAGCAGCTTAGCGCTTGTGGGGACAGGTCAGCCCCAGCATTTT. Encoded protein: CASSLALVGTGQPQHF.

V is TRBV12-3 or TRBV12-4 and J is TRBJ2-3, with a possible D match to TRBD2 (5 bases). V lost 7 bases to trimming and J lost 6 bases, with 11 bases between them. CDR3 length: 12 residues. The chain's CDR3 is CASTPGGDTQYF. The CDR3 coding sequence is TGTGCCAGCACCCCCGGCGGGGATACGCAGTATTTT.

The count of this clone is one. CDR3 residues: CASSDRVETGELFF. The CDR3, as DNA: TGTGCCAGTTCGGACAGGGTGGAAACCGGGGAGCTGTTTTTT. V gene TRBV19 combines with J gene TRBJ2-2, with TRBD1 matching 8 bases. V lost 8 bases to trimming and J lost 5 bases; unmatched junction nucleotides: 7. CDR1 is LNHDA, CDR2 SQIVND, per germline (reference sequence). The CDR3 extends over 14 amino acids.

This clone has just a few counts. The chain joins TRBV9 to TRBJ1-1, with 7 nucleotides matching TRBD1. With V trimmed by 4 bases and J by 6 bases, 12 bases remained unmatched. The CDR3 extends over 15 amino acids. Germline V gene data show CDR1 as SGDLS and CDR2 as YYNGEE. In DNA, the CDR3 is TGTGCCAGCAGCCCAAGAGGGACAGCGGACGCTGAAGCTTTCTTT. This translates into CASSPRGTADAEAFF.

V usage is TRBV9 and J usage is TRBJ2-5, with 12 bases aligning to TRBD2. Trimming removed 5 bases from V and 1 base from J; junction bases left unmatched: 3. The CDR3 runs 15 residues. Germline V CDR1 and CDR2: SGDLS, YYNGEE. CDR3 residues: CASSLAGGFQETQYF. The CDR3 DNA follows: TGTGCCAGCAGTCTAGCGGGAGGGTTCCAAGAGACCCAGTACTTC.

The V gene is TRBV2, the J gene TRBJ2-5; TRBD2 aligns across 10 bases. Germline V CDR1 and CDR2: SNHLY, FYNNEI. The ends lost 7 bases at V and 5 bases at J; junction bases unmatched: 4. There are 13 residues in the CDR3. The CDR3 sequence: CASKAGGRETQYF. The CDR3, as DNA: TGTGCCAGCAAAGCGGGAGGGAGGGAGACCCAGTACTTC.

This chain uses TRBV2 with TRBJ2-1; D might be TRBD2 (5 bases). The length of the CDR3 is 13 residues. V was clipped by 7 bases and J by 2 bases, with 9 bases between them. Germline V CDR1 and CDR2: SNHLY, FYNNEI. CDR3 region: CASNTGTYNEQFF. The CDR3 DNA sequence: TGTGCCAGCAACACGGGAACCTACAATGAGCAGTTCTTC.

The rearrangement links TRBV10-3 to TRBJ2-7; 15 bases align to TRBD2. The germline V gene has CDR1 ENHRY and CDR2 SYGVKD. This CDR3 comprises 17 residues. With 3 bases clipped from V and 5 bases from J, the junction kept 8 bases outside the gene matches. In DNA, the CDR3 is TGTGCCATCAGTGACCCGGGACTAGCGGGAGGCGTCCACGAGCAGTACTTC. As protein: CAISDPGLAGGVHEQYF.

The chain couples TRBV7-9 to TRBJ2-1; 9 positions match TRBD1. The junction had 7 bases not matched to a gene; V was cut back by 4 bases and J by 6 bases. The CDR3 has 15 residues. Germline CDR1 SEHNR, CDR2 FQNEAQ (reference sequence). CDR3 bases: TGTGCCAGCAGCTCCGCGGACAGGGGAATCAATGAGCAGTTCTTC. Its translation: CASSSADRGINEQFF.

This clone was detected a few times. The CDR3 here is CASSPRDFNEQFF. In nucleotides, the CDR3 is TGCGCCAGCAGCCCCCGGGACTTCAATGAGCAGTTCTTC. The V call is TRBV4-1, the J call TRBJ2-1; tentative D call: TRBD2 (6 bases). In germline, CDR1 is MGHRA, CDR2 YSYEKL. Trimming took off 4 bases at V and 6 bases at J, with 10 bases between the two ends. This CDR3 is built from 13 residues.

The chain has TRBV7-6 and TRBJ2-2, with 10 bases aligning to TRBD2. Trimming cost V 5 bases and J 3 bases; bases outside gene matches: 3. Germline V gene data show CDR1 as SGHVS and CDR2 as FNYEAQ. This CDR3 has 15 residues. The DNA of the CDR3 is TGTGCCAGCAGCGCTGGACTAGCGGACACCGGGGAGCTGTTTTTT. As protein: CASSAGLADTGELFF.

This chain links TRBV6-5 with TRBJ1-2, with D perhaps matching TRBD1 (6 bases). Germline V gene sequence: CDR1 MNHEY, CDR2 SVGAGI. With 7 bases removed from V and 4 bases from J, the gap between germline ends came to 13 bases. The CDR3 sequence is 13 residues long. The CDR3 sequence is CASTRGIGYGYTF. The CDR3 nucleotides read TGTGCCAGCACAAGGGGGATAGGCTATGGCTACACCTTC.

The chain couples TRBV24-1 to TRBJ1-2; TRBD1 matches at 8 bases. This CDR3 contains 15 residues. Germline V CDR1 and CDR2: KGHDR, SFDVKD. V gave up 4 bases and J gave up 6 bases; unmatched junction bases: 9. The CDR3 reads CATSDSGQASDGYTF. CDR3 nucleotide sequence: TGTGCCACCAGTGACTCGGGACAGGCTTCCGATGGCTACACCTTC.

This clone was picked up many times. The chain joins TRBV28 to TRBJ2-7; 10 nucleotides align to TRBD2. Germline V gene data show CDR1 as MDHEN and CDR2 as SYDVKM. This CDR3 comprises 14 residues. V lost 5 bases, J lost 7 bases, and 8 bases stayed unmatched. The DNA of the CDR3 is TGTGCCAGCAGTCCTCCGGGACTAGCGTTTGAGCAGTACTTC. Amino acid sequence: CASSPPGLAFEQYF.

This clone has a single count. V and J are TRBV10-3 and TRBJ2-3; no clear D. This CDR3 is 11 amino acids long. The V gene lost 7 bases and the J gene lost 6 bases, with 8 bases spanning the gap. Germline V gene data show CDR1 as ENHRY and CDR2 as SYGVKD. CDR3 sequence reads: CAITNRDTQYF. CDR3 DNA sequence: TGTGCCATCACCAATCGGGATACGCAGTATTTT.

V gene TRBV14 combines with J gene TRBJ2-4, with a possible D match to TRBD1 (6 bases). The CDR3 has 16 amino acids. Trimming removed 4 bases at V and 1 base at J, with 14 bases between. Germline-derived CDR1 and CDR2 are SGHDN and FVKESK. The CDR3 nucleotides are TGTGCCAGCAGCCTGACAGGTCTCGCGGCCAAAAACATTCAGTACTTC. It yields the protein CASSLTGLAAKNIQYF.

The V and J genes are TRBV4-1 and TRBJ2-7; 12 bases line up with TRBD2. The germline V gene has CDR1 MGHRA and CDR2 YSYEKL. This CDR3 has 16 residues. V shed 2 bases and J 4 bases; nucleotides not matched to a gene: 6. The CDR3, as DNA: TGCGCCAGCAGCCAACCTCTAGCGGGAGGGCGGTACGAGCAGTACTTC. Translation: CASSQPLAGGRYEQYF.

The rearrangement links TRBV11-2 to TRBJ2-7; tentative D call: TRBD1 (6 bases). With 1 base removed from V and 2 bases from J, the gap between germline ends came to 12 bases. Germline values: CDR1 SGHAT, CDR2 FQNNGV. The CDR3 spans 15 residues. CDR3 nucleotides: TGTGCCAGCAGCTTAGGACAGGCCAGGACCTACGAGCAGTACTTC. It is translated as CASSLGQARTYEQYF. The full variable domain, rest sourced from reference TRBV11-2 and TRBJ2-7, is EAGVAQSPRYKIIEKRQSVAFWCNPISGHATLYWYQQILGQGPKLLIQFQNNGVVDDSQLPKDRFSAERLKGVDSTLKIQPAKLEDSAVYLCASSLGQARTYEQYFGPGTRLTVT.

The chain uses TRBV2 and TRBJ2-7; 9 nucleotides align to TRBD1. V gave up 7 bases and J gave up 1 base; unmatched junction bases: 8. CDR3 length: 15 amino acids. Germline loops: CDR1 SNHLY, CDR2 FYNNEI. The CDR3, as DNA: TGTGCCAGCACTCTTCCAGGACAGGGGTCCTACGAGCAGTACTTC. Protein product: CASTLPGQGSYEQYF.

The chain has TRBV6-5 and TRBJ2-1; TRBD2 agrees at 9 bases. The length of the CDR3 is 13 residues. CDR1 is MNHEY and CDR2 is SVGAGI in the germline V gene. The J segment lost 4 bases and the V segment lost 7 bases, leaving 2 bases of the junction unmatched. The CDR3 reads CASTLAGYNEQFF. As DNA, the CDR3 is TGTGCCAGCACCCTAGCGGGGTACAATGAGCAGTTCTTC.

The chain is built from TRBV30 and TRBJ1-1; D is uncertain. Per germline, CDR1 GTSNPN and CDR2 SVGIG (reference sequence). Trimming left V 0 bases short and J 2 bases short, with 7 bases between. The CDR3 runs 13 residues. The CDR3 DNA reads TGTGCCTGGAGTGTAAAAGCAAACACTGAAGCTTTCTTT. Encoded protein: CAWSVKANTEAFF.

V is TRBV7-2 and J is TRBJ2-5, with TRBD2 matching over 9 bases. The CDR3 consists of 16 residues. Germline trimming cut 3 bases from V and 5 bases from J; bases unmatched to any gene: 10. CDR1 is SGHTA and CDR2 is FQGNSA in the germline V gene. The CDR3 loop is CASSLGRAGGTETQYF. Here the CDR3 DNA reads TGTGCCAGCAGCTTGGGGAGAGCGGGAGGAACTGAGACCCAGTACTTC.

This chain joins TRBV11-2 and TRBJ1-2; D unresolved. Trimming removed 0 bases from V and 5 bases from J, with 10 bases in between. The CDR3 contains 14 residues. Germline lookup yields CDR1 SGHAT and CDR2 FQNNGV. In DNA, the CDR3 is TGTGCCAGCAGCTTAGATAACGGCGGGTATGGCTACACCTTC. It translates to CASSLDNGGYGYTF.

This chain connects TRBV4-1 to TRBJ1-1; a possible D gene is TRBD1 (6 bases). This CDR3 has 14 amino acids. Germline V gene sequence: CDR1 MGHRA, CDR2 YSYEKL. The V and J ends lost 4 bases and 12 bases respectively, with 21 bases between them. The CDR3 bases are TGCGCCAGCAGCCCCCAAGGGGGGGGGTACGAAACTTTCTTT. Encoded protein: CASSPQGGGYETFF.